This T cell receptor (beta chain) derives from a study of identical twins. Using its own MiXCR run on the 5' RACE reads, TCRdb lists one record per CDR3 protein. Of about 890,000 distinct CDR3 sequences detected, 9% to 15% appear once; the ten largest clones hold about 1.5%. Details on this clonotype: Its antigen is not identified.

General study findings and limits: Abundant beta clonotypes from cord blood had fewer insertions, unlike memory repertoires, which showed none. Invariant MAIT and iNKT cells may have partly biased zero-insertion analyses. Excess low generation probability was seen in twin-shared out-of-frame alpha sequences.

Trimming shortened V by 2 bases and J by 2 bases, and 9 bases separated the two germline ends. The germline CDR1 and CDR2 sequences are SGHAT and FQNNGV. The CDR3 extends over 14 amino acids. These same records also appear under a second study, on yellow fever vaccine responses in identical twins. As reported in that work: Each twin's T cell response to the vaccine was reported to look partly convergent and partly personalized.

The rearrangement uses TRBV11-2 and TRBJ1-2, with D tentatively TRBD1 (5 bases). The sequence was obtained from a woman aged 18-29 years in good health. Input material: PBMCs. The CDR3 region is CASSLTAGNYGYTF. The CDR3 DNA is TGTGCCAGCAGCTTAACAGCAGGGAACTATGGCTACACCTTC. Full variable domain (remainder filled in from reference TRBV11-2 and TRBJ1-2): EAGVAQSPRYKIIEKRQSVAFWCNPISGHATLYWYQQILGQGPKLLIQFQNNGVVDDSQLPKDRFSAERLKGVDSTLKIQPAKLEDSAVYLCASSLTAGNYGYTFGSGTRLTVV.